This T cell receptor (beta chain) is drawn from a study of blood T cell repertoires in COVID-19. Study summary: Two negative PCRs, clearance, or symptom resolution had been documented for recovered Cohort 3 donors.

How the authors handled the data: It was from reference gene primer amplification that nucleated cell counts were estimated. The method was immunoSEQ multiplex PCR; TCRdb's version includes in-frame clones alone and lacks a portion of them. Clone size and V and J calls were adopted from that table, with D and trimming inferred from the DNA. Among under 300,000 clones listed, 85% to 90% were seen once. V gave up 1 base and J gave up 4 bases; unmatched junction bases: 15. There are 18 residues in the CDR3. The germline V gene encodes CDR1 MNHNS and CDR2 SASEGT. Sequenced material: PBMCs or T cells enriched from blood (not recorded which). This sequence joins TRBV6-1 and TRBJ2-7, with TRBD2 matching over 8 bases. This clonotype originated in a woman in her sixties or seventies in a cohort exposed to, infected with or recovered from COVID-19 (not recorded which). CDR3 loop: CASSEVPPGVAGKYEQYF. Here the CDR3 DNA reads TGTGCCAGCAGTGAAGTCCCCCCTGGGGTAGCGGGAAAATACGAGCAGTACTTC.